Each of the 21 T cell receptor beta chains below was sequenced from the same sample in a study of T cells expressing NK-cell markers. From its re-call of the 5' RACE reads, TCRdb lists each CDR3 protein once, without DNA. The table for this sample gives approximately 170,000 distinct CDR3 sequences. The specimen sequenced was blood T cells: a sorted CD56 or NKG2C T cell subset, CD4+ or CD8+ T cells, or bulk PBMC T cells (not recorded which). Every receptor here comes from a man aged 18-70 years in good health.

The chain links TRBV20-1 to TRBJ1-1. The germline V gene has CDR1 DFQATT and CDR2 SNEGSKA (reference sequence). The CDR3 loop spans 11 amino acids. CDR3 protein: CSARRNTEAFF.

V usage is TRBV11-2 and J usage is TRBJ2-2. Germline loops: CDR1 SGHAT, CDR2 FQNNGV. There are 17 residues in the CDR3. CDR3 sequence: CASSLEAVGIQTGELFF.

The chain combines TRBV5-5 with TRBJ2-7; no DNA is available, so the TRBD1 call from TCRdb remains unchecked. Germline values: CDR1 SGHKS, CDR2 YYEKEE (reference sequence). The CDR3 spans 13 residues. The CDR3 sequence: CASSLGGDHEQYF.

The rearrangement joins TRBV13 to TRBJ1-4; TCRdb's assignment of TRBD1 cannot be checked, as there is no DNA. There are 15 residues in the CDR3. Looked up from germline, CDR1 is PRHDT and CDR2 is FYEKMQ (reference sequence). This CDR3 reads CASSHGTGGGEKLFF. Full variable domain (remainder filled in from reference TRBV13 and TRBJ1-4): AAGVIQSPRHLIKEKRETATLKCYPIPRHDTVYWYQQGPGQDPQFLISFYEKMQSDKGSIPDRFSAQQFSDYHSELNMSSLELGDSALYFCASSHGTGGGEKLFFGSGTQLSVL.

This chain uses TRBV6-1 with TRBJ2-1; there is no DNA to check the TCRdb D call of TRBD2. Germline V gene data show CDR1 as MNHNS and CDR2 as SASEGT. This CDR3 is 14 amino acids long. The CDR3 region is CASAPRDYYNEQFF.

The J gene is TRBJ2-5, the V gene TRBV5-6; TCRdb's D gene call, TRBD2, goes unchecked for lack of DNA. The CDR3 extends over 13 amino acids. The germline CDR1 and CDR2 sequences are SGHDT and YYEEEE. CDR3 sequence reads: CASSSGGEETQYF.

This chain joins TRBV11-1 and TRBJ2-1; the D call of TRBD1 rests on TCRdb alone, since no DNA is present to check it. The CDR3 loop spans 11 amino acids. CDR1 and CDR2 from the germline V gene are SGHAT and FQDESV (reference sequence). CDR3 sequence: CASSPPGEQFF.

The chain links TRBV2 to TRBJ2-3; the D call of TRBD1 rests on TCRdb alone, since no DNA is present to check it. Germline assignment: CDR1 SNHLY and CDR2 FYNNEI. The CDR3 sequence is 15 residues long. CDR3 in amino acids: CASSERVDNKDTQYF.

The V call is TRBV6-1, the J call TRBJ2-1; the D call of TRBD1 rests on TCRdb alone, since no DNA is present to check it. The CDR3 runs 15 residues. The germline V gene has CDR1 MNHNS and CDR2 SASEGT. CDR3 sequence reads: CASSDFSGGGNEQFF.

The chain combines TRBV12-3 or TRBV12-4 with TRBJ2-7; TCRdb's assignment of TRBD1 cannot be checked, as there is no DNA. This CDR3 contains 14 residues. This CDR3 is CASSRAPGAYEQYF.

This chain uses TRBV28 with TRBJ2-2; TCRdb's D gene call, TRBD1, goes unchecked for lack of DNA. The CDR3 is 17 residues long. Germline CDR1 and CDR2: MDHEN and SYDVKM. The CDR3 loop is CASSLRDRGENTGELFF.

The genes are TRBV3-1 and TRBJ2-3; TCRdb's assignment of TRBD1 cannot be checked, as there is no DNA. The CDR3 covers 22 residues. CDR1 LGHDT and CDR2 YNNKEL come from the germline V gene (reference sequence). CDR3 residues: CASSQDLPTEGGALVGTDTQYF.

The J gene is TRBJ2-3, the V gene TRBV5-6; TCRdb indicates TRBD1, and absent DNA this call remains unverified. Germline lookup yields CDR1 SGHDT and CDR2 YYEEEE. The CDR3 has 13 residues. The CDR3 is CASSLGGPGTQYF.

This chain links TRBV6-2 or TRBV6-3 with TRBJ2-1. CDR1 is MNHEY and CDR2 is SVGEGT in the germline V gene. There are 14 residues in the CDR3. Here the CDR3 reads CASSYNSYYNEQFF.

The J gene is TRBJ2-3, the V gene TRBV7-8; TCRdb indicates TRBD2, and absent DNA this call remains unverified. The CDR3 spans 16 residues. The germline V gene has CDR1 SGHVS and CDR2 FQNEAQ. The CDR3 protein is CASSSQRGGNRDTQYF.

V gene TRBV9 combines with J gene TRBJ2-1. This CDR3 contains 16 residues. Germline V gene sequence: CDR1 SGDLS, CDR2 YYNGEE. CDR3 residues: CASSVATSSSYNEQFF. The full variable domain, in which reference TRBV9 and TRBJ2-1 provide the parts outside the CDR3, is DSGVTQTPKHLITATGQRVTLRCSPRSGDLSVYWYQQSLDQGLQFLIQYYNGEERAKGNILERFSAQQFPDLHSELNLSSLELGDSALYFCASSVATSSSYNEQFFGPGTRLTVL.

This chain uses TRBV11-1 with TRBJ2-3; TCRdb's D call, TRBD2, is unchecked because there is no DNA. From germline, CDR1 is SGHAT and CDR2 FQDESV (reference sequence). The CDR3 runs 18 residues. The CDR3 protein is CASSLRGLAGGPADTQYF.

The CDR3 sequence: CAIGGEGIYEQYF. V gene TRBV10-3 combines with J gene TRBJ2-7; TCRdb selects TRBD2, and the lack of DNA leaves this call unchecked. Germline values: CDR1 ENHRY, CDR2 SYGVKD. The CDR3 is made up of 13 amino acids.

This sequence joins TRBV12-3 or TRBV12-4 and TRBJ2-7; TCRdb selects TRBD2, and the lack of DNA leaves this call unchecked. The CDR3 consists of 12 residues. The CDR3 here is CASSTGINEQYF.

This CDR3 is CASSPGDRDEAFF. This rearrangement joins TRBV7-9 to TRBJ1-1; TCRdb returns TRBD1, unconfirmable since there is no DNA. The CDR3 spans 13 residues. Germline assignment: CDR1 SEHNR and CDR2 FQNEAQ (reference sequence).

The chain carries TRBV6-5 and TRBJ2-5; without DNA, the TCRdb call of TRBD1 cannot be checked. CDR1 and CDR2 (germline): MNHEY, SVGAGI. This CDR3 has 14 amino acids. The CDR3 loop reads CASSYAGAAETQYF.